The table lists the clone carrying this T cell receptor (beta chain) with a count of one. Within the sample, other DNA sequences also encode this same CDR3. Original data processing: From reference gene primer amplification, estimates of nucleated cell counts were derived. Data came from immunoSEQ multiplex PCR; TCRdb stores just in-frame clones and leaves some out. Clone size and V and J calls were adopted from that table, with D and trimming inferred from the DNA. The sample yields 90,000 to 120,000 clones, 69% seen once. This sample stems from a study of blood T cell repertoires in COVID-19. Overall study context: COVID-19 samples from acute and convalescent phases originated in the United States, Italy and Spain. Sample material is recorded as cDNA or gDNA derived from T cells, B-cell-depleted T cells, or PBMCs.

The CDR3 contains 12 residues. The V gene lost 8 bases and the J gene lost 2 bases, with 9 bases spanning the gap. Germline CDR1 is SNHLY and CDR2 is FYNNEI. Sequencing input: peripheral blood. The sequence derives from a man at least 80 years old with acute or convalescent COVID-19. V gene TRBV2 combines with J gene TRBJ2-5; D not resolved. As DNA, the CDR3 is TGTGCCAGCCGACTGGCACAAGAGACCCAGTACTTC. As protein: CASRLAQETQYF.